This TCR beta chain was identified during a study of OX40 agonist ivuxolimab in advanced cancers. On the study more broadly: Three individuals attained partial responses, comprising one hepatocellular carcinoma case and two cutaneous melanoma cases.

This clone was detected once. Its antigen remains unidentified. Findings and limits, study-wide: Averaged across samples, CD8+ T cells carried more expanded clones than CD4+ did. Nonresponders, in some cases, also had low normalized T-cell clonal expansion. Among the lowest peripheral clonal expansion occurred in 0.1-3.0 mg/kg partial responders.

Data came from immunoSEQ multiplex PCR; TCRdb stores just in-frame clones and leaves some out. The sample carries about 54,000 clones, roughly three quarters recorded once. Germline-derived CDR1 and CDR2 are PRHDT and FYEKMQ (reference sequence). Deletions cut 7 bases from V and 7 bases from J, with 14 bases between. CDR3 length equals 13 residues. The sequence came from an adult with an advanced solid tumor such as melanoma, head and neck, liver or kidney cancer. V gene TRBV13 combines with J gene TRBJ2-1; no reliable D call. This sample comprised CD4+ or CD8+ T cells sorted from blood, obtained in a trial of the OX40 agonist ivuxolimab. The DNA for the CDR3 is TGTGCCAGCAACCGAATTACAAGGAATGAGCAGTTCTTC. The encoded protein is CASNRITRNEQFF.